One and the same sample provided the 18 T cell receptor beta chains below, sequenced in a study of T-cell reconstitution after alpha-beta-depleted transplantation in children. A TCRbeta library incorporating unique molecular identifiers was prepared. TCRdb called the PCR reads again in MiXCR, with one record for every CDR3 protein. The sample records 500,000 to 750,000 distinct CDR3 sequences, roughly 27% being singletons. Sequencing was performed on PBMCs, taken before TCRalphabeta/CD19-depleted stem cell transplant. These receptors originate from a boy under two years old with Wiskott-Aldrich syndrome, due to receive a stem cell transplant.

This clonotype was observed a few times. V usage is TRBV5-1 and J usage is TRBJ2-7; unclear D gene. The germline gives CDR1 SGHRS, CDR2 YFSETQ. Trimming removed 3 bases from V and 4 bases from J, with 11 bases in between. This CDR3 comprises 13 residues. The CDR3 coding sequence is TGCGCCAGCAGCTCTACAGTCCCGTACGAGCAGTACTTC. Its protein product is CASSSTVPYEQYF.

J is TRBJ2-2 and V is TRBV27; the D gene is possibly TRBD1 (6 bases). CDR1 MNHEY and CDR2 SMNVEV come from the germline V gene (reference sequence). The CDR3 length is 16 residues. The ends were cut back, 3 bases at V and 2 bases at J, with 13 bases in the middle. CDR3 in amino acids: CASSFSTGSNTGELFF. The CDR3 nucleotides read TGTGCCAGCAGTTTCTCGACAGGCTCAAACACCGGGGAGCTGTTTTTT.

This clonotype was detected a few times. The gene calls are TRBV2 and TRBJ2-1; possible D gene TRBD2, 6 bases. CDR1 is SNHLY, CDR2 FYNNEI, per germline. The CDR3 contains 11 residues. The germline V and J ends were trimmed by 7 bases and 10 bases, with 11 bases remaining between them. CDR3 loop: CASTRGLEQFF. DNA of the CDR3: TGTGCCAGCACGAGGGGACTCGAGCAGTTCTTC.

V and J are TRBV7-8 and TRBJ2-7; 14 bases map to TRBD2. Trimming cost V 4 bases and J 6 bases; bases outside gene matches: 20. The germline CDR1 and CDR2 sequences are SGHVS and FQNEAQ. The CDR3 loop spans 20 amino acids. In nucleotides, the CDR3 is TGTGCCAGCAGCTCAGAGCGACTGGGACTAGCGGGAGTATTGGGGCTCGAGCAGTACTTC. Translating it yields CASSSERLGLAGVLGLEQYF.

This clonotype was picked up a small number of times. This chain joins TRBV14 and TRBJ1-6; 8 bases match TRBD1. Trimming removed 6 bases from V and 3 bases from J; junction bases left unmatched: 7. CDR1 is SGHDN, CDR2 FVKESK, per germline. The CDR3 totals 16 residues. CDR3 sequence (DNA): TGTGCCAGCAGTACCGGACAGGGTGGCTATAATTCACCCCTCCACTTT. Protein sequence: CASSTGQGGYNSPLHF.

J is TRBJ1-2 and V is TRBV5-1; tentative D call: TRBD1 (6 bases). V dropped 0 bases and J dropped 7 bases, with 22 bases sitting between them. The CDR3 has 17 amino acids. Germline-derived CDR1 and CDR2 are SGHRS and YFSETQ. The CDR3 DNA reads TGCGCCAGCAGCTTGGATGGGACATCTTTACTCGGGGGTGGCTACACCTTC. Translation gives CASSLDGTSLLGGGYTF.

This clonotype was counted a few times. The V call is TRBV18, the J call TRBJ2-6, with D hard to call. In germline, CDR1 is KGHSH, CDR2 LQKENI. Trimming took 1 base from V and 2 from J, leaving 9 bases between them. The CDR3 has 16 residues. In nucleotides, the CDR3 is TGTGCCAGCTCACCACAGTCTGGGGCTGGGGCCAACGTCCTGACTTTC. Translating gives CASSPQSGAGANVLTF.

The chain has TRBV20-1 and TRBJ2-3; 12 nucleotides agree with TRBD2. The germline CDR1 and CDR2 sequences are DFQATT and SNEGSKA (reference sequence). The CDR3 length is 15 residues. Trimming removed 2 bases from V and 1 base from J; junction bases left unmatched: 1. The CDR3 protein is CSARRLAGGTDTQYF. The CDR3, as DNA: TGCAGTGCTAGAAGACTAGCGGGAGGCACAGATACGCAGTATTTT.

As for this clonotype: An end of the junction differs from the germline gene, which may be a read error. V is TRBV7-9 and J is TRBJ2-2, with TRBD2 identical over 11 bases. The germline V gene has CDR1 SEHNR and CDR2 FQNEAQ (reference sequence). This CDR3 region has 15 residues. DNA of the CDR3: TGTGCCAGCAGCCTAGCGGGAGGCCCCACCGGGGACCTGTTTTTT. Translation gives CASSLAGGPTGDLFF.

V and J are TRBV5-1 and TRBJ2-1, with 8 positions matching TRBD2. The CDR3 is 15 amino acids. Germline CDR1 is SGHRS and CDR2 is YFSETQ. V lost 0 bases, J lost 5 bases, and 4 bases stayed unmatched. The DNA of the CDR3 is TGCGCCAGCAGCTTGGGTTCTAGCGGGCACAATGAGCAGTTCTTC. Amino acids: CASSLGSSGHNEQFF.

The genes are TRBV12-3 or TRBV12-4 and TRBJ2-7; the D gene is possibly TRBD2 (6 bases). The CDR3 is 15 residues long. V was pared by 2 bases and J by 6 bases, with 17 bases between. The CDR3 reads CASSLKGSGPLEQYF. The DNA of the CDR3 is TGTGCCAGCAGTTTAAAAGGTAGCGGTCCCCTCGAGCAGTACTTC.

The CDR3 is CSAPDTQYF. The CDR3 DNA sequence: TGCAGTGCTCCAGATACGCAGTATTTT. The gene calls are TRBV20-1 and TRBJ2-3; the D is unclear. The CDR3 runs to 9 residues. Germline CDR1 reads DFQATT; CDR2 reads SNEGSKA (reference sequence). V lost 5 bases and J 4 bases, leaving 1 base between the germline ends.

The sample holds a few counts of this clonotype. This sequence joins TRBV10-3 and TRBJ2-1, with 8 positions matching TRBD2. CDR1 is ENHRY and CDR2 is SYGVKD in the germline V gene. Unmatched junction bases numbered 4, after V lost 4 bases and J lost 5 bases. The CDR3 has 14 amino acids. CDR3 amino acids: CAISAGLANNEQFF. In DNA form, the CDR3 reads TGTGCCATCAGTGCCGGACTAGCTAACAATGAGCAGTTCTTC.

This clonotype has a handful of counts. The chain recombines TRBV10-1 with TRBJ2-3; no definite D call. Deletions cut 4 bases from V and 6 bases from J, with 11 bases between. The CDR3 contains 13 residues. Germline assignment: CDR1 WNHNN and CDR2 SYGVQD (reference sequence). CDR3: CASSAGRMDTQYF. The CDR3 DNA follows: TGCGCCAGCAGTGCAGGCAGAATGGATACGCAGTATTTT.

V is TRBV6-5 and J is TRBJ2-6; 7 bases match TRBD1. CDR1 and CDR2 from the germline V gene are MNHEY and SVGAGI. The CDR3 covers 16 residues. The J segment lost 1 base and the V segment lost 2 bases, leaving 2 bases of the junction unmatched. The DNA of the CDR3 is TGTGCCAGCAGTTACCAGGGGGTATCTGGGGCCAACGTCCTGACTTTC. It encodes CASSYQGVSGANVLTF.

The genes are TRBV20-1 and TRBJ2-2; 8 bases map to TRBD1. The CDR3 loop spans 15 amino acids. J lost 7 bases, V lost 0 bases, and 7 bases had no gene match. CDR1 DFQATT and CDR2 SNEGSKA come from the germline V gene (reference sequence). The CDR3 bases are TGCAGTGCTAGAGATCCGCAGGGGGCCATCGGGGAGCTGTTTTTT. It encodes CSARDPQGAIGELFF.

CDR3 coding DNA: TGCAGTTCCAAGCCCGGGAACAATGAGCAGTTCTTC. Protein sequence: CSSKPGNNEQFF. The chain is built from TRBV29-1 and TRBJ2-1; a weak D match, TRBD2 (5 bases). CDR1 is SQVTM and CDR2 is ANQGSEA in the germline V gene. CDR3 length: 12 amino acids.

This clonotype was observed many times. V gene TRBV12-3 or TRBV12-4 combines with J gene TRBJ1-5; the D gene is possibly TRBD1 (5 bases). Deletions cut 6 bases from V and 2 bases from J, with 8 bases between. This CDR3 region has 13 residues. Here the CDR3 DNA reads TGTGCCAGCAGCCGGGGGGGCAATCAGCCCCAGCATTTT. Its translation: CASSRGGNQPQHF.